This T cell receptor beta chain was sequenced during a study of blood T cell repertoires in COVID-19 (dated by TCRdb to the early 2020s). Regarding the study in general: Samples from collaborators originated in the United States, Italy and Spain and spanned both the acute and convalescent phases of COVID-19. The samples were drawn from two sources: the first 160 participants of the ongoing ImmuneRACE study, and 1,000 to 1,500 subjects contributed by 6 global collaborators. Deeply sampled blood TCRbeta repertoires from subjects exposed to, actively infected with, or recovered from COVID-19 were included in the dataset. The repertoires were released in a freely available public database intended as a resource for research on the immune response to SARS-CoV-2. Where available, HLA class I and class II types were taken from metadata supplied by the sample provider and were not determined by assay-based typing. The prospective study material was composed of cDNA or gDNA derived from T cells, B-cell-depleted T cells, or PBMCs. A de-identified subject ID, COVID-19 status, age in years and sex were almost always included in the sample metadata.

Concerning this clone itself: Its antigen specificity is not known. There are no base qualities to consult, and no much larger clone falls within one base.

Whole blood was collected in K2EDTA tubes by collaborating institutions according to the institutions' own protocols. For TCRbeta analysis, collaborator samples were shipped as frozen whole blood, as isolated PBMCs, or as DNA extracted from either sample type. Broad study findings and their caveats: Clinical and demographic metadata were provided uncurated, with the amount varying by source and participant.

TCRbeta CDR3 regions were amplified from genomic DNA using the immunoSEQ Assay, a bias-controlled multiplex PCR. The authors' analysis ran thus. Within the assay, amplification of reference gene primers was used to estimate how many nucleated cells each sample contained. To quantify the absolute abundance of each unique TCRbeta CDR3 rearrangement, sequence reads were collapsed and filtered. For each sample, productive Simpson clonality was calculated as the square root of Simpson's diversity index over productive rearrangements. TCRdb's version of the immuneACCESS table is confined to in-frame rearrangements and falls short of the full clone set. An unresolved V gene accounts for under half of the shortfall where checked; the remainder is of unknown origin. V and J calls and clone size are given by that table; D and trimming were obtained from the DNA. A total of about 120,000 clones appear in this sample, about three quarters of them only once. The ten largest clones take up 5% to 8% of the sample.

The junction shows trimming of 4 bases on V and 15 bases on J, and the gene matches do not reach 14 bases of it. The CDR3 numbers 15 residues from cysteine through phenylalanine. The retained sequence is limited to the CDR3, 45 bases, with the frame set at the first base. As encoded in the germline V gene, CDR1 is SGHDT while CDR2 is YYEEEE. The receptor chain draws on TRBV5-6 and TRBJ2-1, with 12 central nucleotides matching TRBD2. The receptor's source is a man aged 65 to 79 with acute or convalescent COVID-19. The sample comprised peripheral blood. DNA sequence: TGTGCCAGCAGCCCTCTCGGACCTAGCGGGGGGGCCTGGTTCTTC. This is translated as CASSPLGPSGGAWFF.